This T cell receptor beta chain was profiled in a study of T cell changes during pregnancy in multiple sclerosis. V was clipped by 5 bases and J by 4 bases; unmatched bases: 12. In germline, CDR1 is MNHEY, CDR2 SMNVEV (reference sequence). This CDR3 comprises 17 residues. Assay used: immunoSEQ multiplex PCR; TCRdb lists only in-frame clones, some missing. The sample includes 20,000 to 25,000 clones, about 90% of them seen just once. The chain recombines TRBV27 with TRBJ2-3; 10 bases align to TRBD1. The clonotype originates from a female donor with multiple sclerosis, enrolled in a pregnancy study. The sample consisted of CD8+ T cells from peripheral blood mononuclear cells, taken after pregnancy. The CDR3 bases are TGTGCCAGCAGTCCCTCTATAGGGGACAGGGGTGCAGATACGCAGTATTTT. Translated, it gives CASSPSIGDRGADTQYF.